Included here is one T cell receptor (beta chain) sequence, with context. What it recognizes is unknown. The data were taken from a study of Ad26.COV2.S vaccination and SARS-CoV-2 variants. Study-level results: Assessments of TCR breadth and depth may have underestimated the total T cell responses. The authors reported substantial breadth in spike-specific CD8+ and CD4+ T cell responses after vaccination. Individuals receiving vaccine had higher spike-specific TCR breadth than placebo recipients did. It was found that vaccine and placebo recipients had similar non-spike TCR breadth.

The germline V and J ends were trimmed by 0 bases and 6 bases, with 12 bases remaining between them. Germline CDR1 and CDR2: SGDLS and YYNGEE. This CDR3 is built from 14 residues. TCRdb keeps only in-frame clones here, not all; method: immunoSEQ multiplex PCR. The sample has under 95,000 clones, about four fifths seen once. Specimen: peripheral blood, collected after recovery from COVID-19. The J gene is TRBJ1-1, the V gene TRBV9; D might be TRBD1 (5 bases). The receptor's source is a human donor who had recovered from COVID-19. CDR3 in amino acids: CASSVDLRGAEAFF. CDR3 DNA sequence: TGTGCCAGCAGCGTAGATCTGAGGGGCGCTGAAGCTTTCTTT. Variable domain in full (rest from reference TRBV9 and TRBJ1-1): DSGVTQTPKHLITATGQRVTLRCSPRSGDLSVYWYQQSLDQGLQFLIQYYNGEERAKGNILERFSAQQFPDLHSELNLSSLELGDSALYFCASSVDLRGAEAFFGQGTRLTVV.